A single sample gave rise to the 22 T cell receptor beta chains below, sequenced in a study of PD-1 and CTLA-4 blockade in melanoma. This table comes from immunoSEQ multiplex PCR, and its TCRdb copy is limited to in-frame clones, with some not included. The table lists roughly 21,000 clones, 70% to 90% of them singletons, with less than 9% in the top ten. The sample here was CD8+ T cells from peripheral blood, taken before anti-PD-1 treatment. These receptors were taken from a human donor with melanoma.

The rearrangement links TRBV7-3 to TRBJ2-1; tentative D call: TRBD1 (6 bases). V was trimmed by 4 bases and J by 0 bases, leaving 10 bases between them. Per the germline V gene, CDR1 is SGHTA and CDR2 is FQGTGA. The CDR3 consists of 15 residues. CDR3 sequence (DNA): TGTGCCAGCAGCTCAACAGGGAGCTCCTACAATGAGCAGTTCTTC. This codes for CASSSTGSSYNEQFF.

This clone was seen a few times. The J gene is TRBJ2-1, the V gene TRBV27, with 7 bases that match TRBD1. Per germline, CDR1 MNHEY and CDR2 SMNVEV (reference sequence). The ends lost 8 bases at V and 4 bases at J; junction bases unmatched: 8. CDR3 length: 14 amino acids. The CDR3 DNA reads as TGTGCCAGCGGATTAGCGACAGGGTACAATGAGCAGTTCTTC. It yields the protein CASGLATGYNEQFF.

This chain uses TRBV28 with TRBJ1-5; possible D gene TRBD1, 6 bases. CDR1 and CDR2 (germline): MDHEN, SYDVKM. V lost 4 bases and J lost 7, with 14 bases in between. The CDR3 totals 14 residues. The CDR3 loop is CASSYNRVRQPQHF. The CDR3 DNA reads as TGTGCCAGCAGTTATAACAGGGTAAGACAGCCCCAGCATTTT.

This clone showed up just once. V usage is TRBV12-3 or TRBV12-4 and J usage is TRBJ2-7; the D is unclear. The CDR3 has 12 residues. Trimming cost V 6 bases and J 0 bases, with 6 bases left between them. CDR3 DNA sequence: TGTGCCAGCAGGCAAGACTCCTACGAGCAGTACTTC. Its translation: CASRQDSYEQYF.

V is TRBV7-6 and J is TRBJ1-1, with 7 bases aligning to TRBD1. The CDR3 is 14 residues long. Germline V gene lookup returns CDR1 SGHVS and CDR2 FNYEAQ. After removal of 5 bases from V and 0 bases from J, the junction contained 3 bases not matched to a gene. The CDR3 is CASSQGTVNTEAFF. The CDR3 DNA is TGTGCCAGCAGCCAGGGGACAGTGAACACTGAAGCTTTCTTT.

For the CDR3, the DNA is TGTGCCAGCAGTTTAAGTGGGACAGTAATCACAGATACGCAGTATTTT. Translated, it gives CASSLSGTVITDTQYF. The chain combines TRBV27 with TRBJ2-3; 7 bases fit TRBD1. From germline, CDR1 is MNHEY and CDR2 SMNVEV (reference sequence). V lost 2 bases, J lost 2 bases, and 7 bases stayed unmatched. This CDR3 has 16 amino acids.

The CDR3 bases are TGTGCCAGCATTATACGGGGAGGGGGCGTTTTAGGCTACACCTTC. Translating it yields CASIIRGGGVLGYTF. V is TRBV28 and J is TRBJ1-2, with 7 bases aligning to TRBD1. This CDR3 has 15 residues. The V and J ends lost 7 bases and 8 bases, in that order; junction bases with no gene match: 16. CDR1 is MDHEN, CDR2 SYDVKM, per germline.

The V gene is TRBV5-1, the J gene TRBJ1-1, with D possibly matching TRBD1 (6 bases). CDR1 and CDR2 from the germline V gene are SGHRS and YFSETQ. There are 13 residues in the CDR3. V lost 6 bases and J lost 3, with 12 bases in between. CDR3 loop: CASKDQGYTEAFF. CDR3 coding DNA: TGCGCCAGCAAGGATCAGGGGTACACTGAAGCTTTCTTT. Full variable domain (missing parts from reference TRBV5-1 and TRBJ1-1): KAGVTQTPRYLIKTRGQQVTLSCSPISGHRSVSWYQQTPGQGLQFLFEYFSETQRNKGNFPGRFSGRQFSNSRSEMNVSTLELGDSALYLCASKDQGYTEAFFGQGTRLTVV.

V gene TRBV7-9 combines with J gene TRBJ2-1, with 8 positions matching TRBD2. The germline CDR1 and CDR2 sequences are SEHNR and FQNEAQ (reference sequence). This CDR3 is 14 amino acids long. V gave up 5 bases and J gave up 4 bases; unmatched junction bases: 4. CDR3 protein: CASSQRESYNEQFF. The CDR3 coding sequence is TGTGCCAGCAGCCAGCGGGAGAGTTACAATGAGCAGTTCTTC.

The chain carries TRBV5-4 and TRBJ1-5, with TRBD1 identical over 7 bases. Germline V gene sequence: CDR1 SGHNT, CDR2 YYREEE (reference sequence). The CDR3 has 16 residues. V was pared by 4 bases and J by 5 bases, with 12 bases of the junction left unmatched. CDR3 sequence reads: CASSDPPGQDHQPQHF. Here the CDR3 DNA reads TGTGCCAGCAGCGACCCCCCCGGACAGGATCATCAGCCCCAGCATTTT.

The chain recombines TRBV28 with TRBJ2-1; TRBD1 agrees at 8 bases. The CDR3 runs 14 residues. Germline CDR1 and CDR2: MDHEN and SYDVKM. V lost 5 bases and J lost 10; bases outside the gene matches: 10. CDR3 nucleotide sequence: TGTGCCAGCAGTGGGAGGACAGGGCTAGGAGAGCAGTTCTTC. Its translation is CASSGRTGLGEQFF.

This chain joins TRBV4-1 and TRBJ1-1; a weak D match, TRBD1 (5 bases). V was pared by 0 bases and J by 7 bases, with 12 bases between. Looked up from germline, CDR1 is MGHRA and CDR2 is YSYEKL. The CDR3 contains 14 residues. CDR3 protein: CASSQDSREDEAFF. DNA of the CDR3: TGCGCCAGCAGCCAAGATAGCAGGGAGGATGAAGCTTTCTTT.

This chain connects TRBV6-1 to TRBJ1-3, with D unclear. Between the trimmed V and J ends, which lost 3 bases and 2 bases, there was a span of 5 bases. Per germline, CDR1 MNHNS and CDR2 SASEGT. This CDR3 has 13 amino acids. The CDR3 loop is CASSEVTGNTIYF. Here the CDR3 DNA reads TGTGCCAGCAGTGAGGTGACTGGAAACACCATATATTTT.

This chain links TRBV27 with TRBJ1-1; D may be TRBD1 (6 bases). Germline CDR1 and CDR2: MNHEY and SMNVEV (reference sequence). V was pared by 5 bases and J by 8 bases, with 12 bases between. The CDR3 sequence is 12 residues long. DNA for the CDR3: TGTGCCAGCAGTCTTCCGGACAGAGAAGCTTTCTTT. It translates to CASSLPDREAFF.

The chain links TRBV4-1 to TRBJ2-6; D is unresolved. Per germline, CDR1 MGHRA and CDR2 YSYEKL. The CDR3 length is 15 residues. Deletions cut 4 bases from V and 0 bases from J, with 7 bases between. The CDR3 nucleotides read TGCGCCAGCAGCCCCCACAGCTCTGGGGCCAACGTCCTGACTTTC. This codes for CASSPHSSGANVLTF.

This chain links TRBV2 with TRBJ2-4, with a weak D call TRBD1 (5 bases). CDR1 SNHLY and CDR2 FYNNEI come from the germline V gene. The V gene lost 1 base and the J gene lost 0 bases, with 7 bases spanning the gap. The CDR3 has 15 amino acids. As DNA, the CDR3 is TGTGCCAGCAGTGAAGAAGGGGTAGCCAAAAACATTCAGTACTTC. This gives the protein CASSEEGVAKNIQYF.

The chain couples TRBV3-1 (or the pseudogene TRBV3-2) to TRBJ1-6, with D hard to call. The CDR3 extends over 15 amino acids. The V gene's germline CDR1 is LGHDT and CDR2 YNNKEL (reference sequence). Trimming shortened V by 0 bases and J by 3 bases, and 6 bases separated the two germline ends. The CDR3 spells CASSQDGNYNSPLHF. In nucleotides, the CDR3 is TGTGCCAGCAGCCAAGACGGGAACTATAATTCACCCCTCCACTTT.

This rearrangement joins TRBV29-1 to TRBJ2-5, with TRBD1 matching over 7 bases. Trimming removed 6 bases from V and 7 bases from J; junction bases left unmatched: 8. Per germline, CDR1 SQVTM and CDR2 ANQGSEA. This CDR3 is 12 amino acids long. CDR3 sequence: CSVQGNEGTQYF. CDR3 in DNA: TGCAGCGTACAGGGGAATGAAGGGACCCAGTACTTC.

The V and J genes are TRBV4-3 and TRBJ2-7; TRBD1 aligns across 8 bases. Germline assignment: CDR1 LGHNA and CDR2 YSLEER. V gave up 4 bases and J gave up 0 bases; unmatched junction bases: 5. The CDR3 runs to 15 residues. CDR3 DNA: TGCGCCAGCAGCCCCGGGACAGGAAGCTCCTACGAGCAGTACTTC. This translates into CASSPGTGSSYEQYF.

The chain has TRBV7-9 and TRBJ1-4; maybe TRBD1 (5 bases). Trimming pared 9 bases from V and 8 bases from J, leaving 13 bases between. Germline V gives CDR1 SEHNR, CDR2 FQNEAQ (reference sequence). The CDR3 consists of 12 residues. CDR3 protein: CARPGTGEKLFF. The CDR3, as DNA: TGTGCCAGGCCCGGAACAGGAGAAAAACTGTTTTTT.

The chain combines TRBV9 with TRBJ2-1, with D uncertain. Germline V gene sequence: CDR1 SGDLS, CDR2 YYNGEE. The CDR3 is made up of 11 amino acids. V dropped 2 bases and J dropped 5 bases, with 2 bases sitting between them. CDR3 coding DNA: TGTGCCAGCAGCGTGAACAATGAGCAGTTCTTC. It yields the protein CASSVNNEQFF. Full variable domain (missing parts from reference TRBV9 and TRBJ2-1): DSGVTQTPKHLITATGQRVTLRCSPRSGDLSVYWYQQSLDQGLQFLIQYYNGEERAKGNILERFSAQQFPDLHSELNLSSLELGDSALYFCASSVNNEQFFGPGTRLTVL.

This clone has just one count. The chain carries TRBV28 and TRBJ2-7, with TRBD2 matching over 7 bases. With 3 bases clipped from V and 4 bases from J, the junction kept 3 bases outside the gene matches. The germline V gene encodes CDR1 MDHEN and CDR2 SYDVKM. This CDR3 is 13 amino acids long. The CDR3 loop reads CASSFGGGYEQYF. CDR3 sequence (DNA): TGTGCCAGCAGTTTTGGCGGGGGTTACGAGCAGTACTTC.